The rows below give T cell receptor beta chains drawn from one sample of a study of T cell repertoires in cytomegalovirus infection. MiXCR was run by TCRdb on the reads, yielding one entry per CDR3 protein. This table has some 220,000 distinct CDR3 sequences, about 7% appearing once. The sequencing sample was made of PBMCs. The source of these receptors is a human donor in good health (CMV status not recorded). Some clones in this sample may be carry-over from other donors' samples. CDR3s include the opening cysteine and the closing phenylalanine or tryptophan. A D gene is named only where the DNA matches it firmly. Clone size is stated in some rows and not others, as once, few, many or a class when expanded.

v_call	j_call	clone_size	d_call	cdr3_nt	cdr3_aa
TRBV7-6	TRBJ2-2	-	-	TGTGCCAGCAGCCCACGGGCAGGTTACACCGGGGAGCTGTTTTTT	CASSPRAGYTGELFF
TRBV20-1	TRBJ1-1	-	TRBD1	TGCAGTGCGTTCCGGGACAGGGTGACTGAAGCTTTCTTT	CSAFRDRVTEAFF
TRBV12-3/TRBV12-4	TRBJ1-1	many	-	TGTGCCAGCAGTTTAACAGGGTACGGTGAAGCTTTCTTT	CASSLTGYGEAFF
TRBV12-3/TRBV12-4	TRBJ2-6	many	-	TGTGCCAGCAGTTTTGTGTCAGGGCTAGGGGCCAACGTCCTGACTTTC	CASSFVSGLGANVLTF
TRBV28	TRBJ2-3	many	TRBD2	TGTGCCAGCAGTTACATGGCGGGAGACACAGATACGCAGTATTTT	CASSYMAGDTDTQYF
TRBV20-1	TRBJ1-1	many	-	TGCAGTGCTAGATTGGGAAGCACTGAAGCTTTCTTT	CSARLGSTEAFF
TRBV5-1	TRBJ1-2	many	TRBD1	TGCGCCAGCATCCCGGACAGGGGGGATGGCTACACCTTC	CASIPDRGDGYTF
TRBV7-2	TRBJ1-1	many	-	TGTGCCAGCAGCTTCCTTACAGGGACCTTTCCGAACACTGAAGCTTTCTTT	CASSFLTGTFPNTEAFF
TRBV29-1	TRBJ2-3	many	-	TGCAGCGTTGACAGGGGAGCAGATACGCAGTATTTT	CSVDRGADTQYF
TRBV10-3	TRBJ2-2	-	-	TGTGCAGTCGGGGAGCTGTTTTTT	CAVGELFF
TRBV2	TRBJ2-2	many	-	TGTGCCAGCGAGAGACAGTCCACCGGGGAGCTGTTTTTT	CASERQSTGELFF
TRBV29-1	TRBJ1-2	-	-	TGCAGCGTTGGCGGAGGCCCGGGCTACACCTTC	CSVGGGPGYTF
TRBV20-1	TRBJ1-1	many	-	TGCAGTGCTAGTTACCCAGAGAACACTGAAGCTTTCTTT	CSASYPENTEAFF
TRBV7-2	TRBJ2-2	many	-	TGTGCCAGCAGCTCCACCGGGGAGCTGTTTTTT	CASSSTGELFF
TRBV20-1	TRBJ1-1	few	-	TGCAGTGCTAGAGATCCGACGAGGAGGAACACTGAAGCTTTCTTT	CSARDPTRRNTEAFF
TRBV7-3	TRBJ2-1	many	TRBD2	TGTGCCAGCAGCTTTAGCGGGGGGTCCAATGAGCAGTTCTTC	CASSFSGGSNEQFF
TRBV30	TRBJ1-1	many	-	TGTGCCTGGAGTGACAGAGGAGAGAAAGTGTTCTTT	CAWSDRGEKVFF
TRBV4-1	TRBJ2-1	-	TRBD1	TGCGCCAGCAGCGACCGGGACAGGGGACACAATGAGCAGTTCTTC	CASSDRDRGHNEQFF
TRBV11-2	TRBJ1-1	-	TRBD1	TGTGCCAGCAGCTTAGAGCAGACAGGGGCCACTGAAGCTTTCTTT	CASSLEQTGATEAFF
TRBV14	TRBJ2-6	many	-	TGTGCCAGCAGCCGACGGGTATGGGTCAACTCTGGGGCCAACGTCCTGACTTTC	CASSRRVWVNSGANVLTF
TRBV4-3	TRBJ1-1	many	-	TGCGCCAGCAGCCAAGCGGTACTGAACACTGAAGCTTTCTTT	CASSQAVLNTEAFF
TRBV7-8	TRBJ1-2	many	-	TGTGCCAGCAGCCTGGGGGACTTTTATGGCTACACCTTC	CASSLGDFYGYTF
TRBV5-4	TRBJ1-4	-	-	TGTGCCAGCAGCTTGTTATGGGAGAATGAAAAACTGTTTTTT	CASSLLWENEKLFF
TRBV6-5	TRBJ1-3	many	-	TGTGCCAGCAGTTACTTGCCCCACCGTCCTGGAAACACCATATATTTT	CASSYLPHRPGNTIYF
TRBV19	TRBJ1-1	many	-	TGTGCCAGCCAAGACCGAGCGAACACTGAAGCTTTCTTT	CASQDRANTEAFF
TRBV7-3	TRBJ1-5	many	-	TGTGCCAGCACCTCGGAGGAGGGGAATAGCAATCAGCCCCAGCATTTT	CASTSEEGNSNQPQHF
TRBV11-2	TRBJ2-3	many	-	TGTGCCAGCAGTCTAACAGGGTCCGGCACAGATACGCAGTATTTT	CASSLTGSGTDTQYF
TRBV6-2/TRBV6-3	TRBJ2-7	many	-	TGTGCCAGCAGTAGAAGGCTGGACAGACCCTACGAGCAGTACTTC	CASSRRLDRPYEQYF
TRBV7-9	TRBJ2-1	many	-	TGTGCCAGCAGCTCTAATAAAGGACGGAGCTCCTACAATGAGCAGTTCTTC	CASSSNKGRSSYNEQFF
TRBV25-1	TRBJ1-6	many	TRBD1	TGTGCCAGCGTACGGGACAGCGGGTCTTCACCCCTCCACTTT	CASVRDSGSSPLHF
TRBV7-2	TRBJ1-2	many	TRBD1	TGTGCCAGCAGCTCTGGACAGGGCTTAGGGGGCTACACCTTC	CASSSGQGLGGYTF
TRBV28	TRBJ2-1	many	-	TGTGCCACCCAGGGGGGGGGCACGGATGAGCAGTTCTTC	CATQGGGTDEQFF
TRBV27	TRBJ1-6	many	-	TGTGCCAGCAGCCGACCCGACAGGATCTCACCCCTCCACTTT	CASSRPDRISPLHF
TRBV28	TRBJ2-1	many	-	TGTGCCAGCATACAGGGAAGATCCTACAATGAGCAGTTCTTC	CASIQGRSYNEQFF
TRBV12-3/TRBV12-4	TRBJ1-4	many	-	TGTGCCAGCAGGGACAGAGGGCTCGCAACTAATGAAAAACTGTTTTTT	CASRDRGLATNEKLFF
TRBV6-1	TRBJ2-3	-	-	TGTGCCAGCAGTGAAGACTTCAATACGCAGTATTTT	CASSEDFNTQYF
TRBV29-1	TRBJ2-2	many	-	TGCAGCGTTAAGATCGGAGGGGGTAAGGGGGAGCTGTTTTTT	CSVKIGGGKGELFF
TRBV12-3/TRBV12-4	TRBJ2-1	many	TRBD2	TGTGCCAGCAGCCCACTAGCGGGGGTGAATTTCCCGCTCAATGAGCAGTTCTTC	CASSPLAGVNFPLNEQFF
TRBV7-2	TRBJ2-6	many	-	TGTGCCAGCAACACAGGGGGGGCTGGGGCCAACGTCCTGACTTTC	CASNTGGAGANVLTF
TRBV4-3	TRBJ1-5	many	-	TGCGCCAGCAGCCAAGATACACAGTTAAATCAGCCCCAGCATTTT	CASSQDTQLNQPQHF
TRBV9	TRBJ2-7	many	-	TGTGCCAGCAGCGAACGACTGGCCAACGAGCAGTACTTC	CASSERLANEQYF
TRBV4-3	TRBJ2-6	-	-	TGCGCCAGCAGCCCCGGAATTCGGGGCTCTGGGGCCAACGTCCTGACTTTC	CASSPGIRGSGANVLTF
TRBV20-1	TRBJ2-6	many	TRBD1	TGCAGTGCTACTCGGGACAGGGAAACGGGCGTTCCTGGGGCCAACGTCCTGACTTTC	CSATRDRETGVPGANVLTF
TRBV20-1	TRBJ2-7	few	TRBD1	TGCAGTGCTCCGGACAGGGCTACCTACGAGCAGTACTTC	CSAPDRATYEQYF
TRBV23-1	TRBJ1-4	-	-	TGCGCCAGCAGTCGGAACACAGAGACAACTAATGAAAAACTGTTTTTT	CASSRNTETTNEKLFF
TRBV5-1	TRBJ2-6	-	-	TGCGCCAGCAGTGGGGTCCCCATCTCTGGGGCCAACGTCCTGACTTTC	CASSGVPISGANVLTF
TRBV5-1	TRBJ2-2	many	-	TGCGCCAGCAGCTTGGAACGCAGTAACACCGGGGAGCTGTTTTTT	CASSLERSNTGELFF
TRBV19	TRBJ1-4	many	-	TGTGCCAGTAACCTGGGGACTTACAAAGAAAAACTGTTTTTT	CASNLGTYKEKLFF
TRBV7-2	TRBJ1-2	many	TRBD1	TGTGCCAGCAGCTTAGAGGTGACAGGGGGCAGGAATGGCTACACCTTC	CASSLEVTGGRNGYTF
TRBV6-2/TRBV6-3	TRBJ2-1	many	-	TGTGCCAGCAGCTTAACAGGATCCAATGAGCAGTTCTTC	CASSLTGSNEQFF
TRBV19	TRBJ1-5	many	-	TGTGCCAGTAGTAATCAGGACAGCCTCAATCAGCCCCAGCATTTT	CASSNQDSLNQPQHF
TRBV7-6	TRBJ2-5	many	-	TGTGCCAGCAGCTTAAGGGGGTTCGGAGAGACCCAGTACTTC	CASSLRGFGETQYF
TRBV6-6	TRBJ1-3	many	TRBD1	TGTGCCAGCAACTACAAGACAGGGGGCTCTGGAAACACCATATATTTT	CASNYKTGGSGNTIYF
TRBV29-1	TRBJ2-5	-	-	TGCAGCCAACTACAGGGTTCGGAGACCCAGTACTTC	CSQLQGSETQYF
TRBV30	TRBJ2-2	-	-	TGTGCCTGGCTGGGCTATACGGGGGAGCTGTTTTTT	CAWLGYTGELFF
TRBV11-2	TRBJ1-5	many	TRBD1	TGTGCCAGCAGCTCGACAGGGGGTCAGCCCCAGCATTTT	CASSSTGGQPQHF
TRBV7-2	TRBJ2-5	few	TRBD1	TGTGCCAGCAGCTTACGGGACAGGGTAGGAGAGACCCAGTACTTC	CASSLRDRVGETQYF
TRBV29-1	TRBJ1-2	many	TRBD1	TGCAGCGTGAGACAGGGAGGTGGCTACACCTTC	CSVRQGGGYTF
TRBV11-2	TRBJ1-2	many	-	TGTGCCAGCAGCTTAATAGCGGGAGACGGTGGCTACACCTTC	CASSLIAGDGGYTF